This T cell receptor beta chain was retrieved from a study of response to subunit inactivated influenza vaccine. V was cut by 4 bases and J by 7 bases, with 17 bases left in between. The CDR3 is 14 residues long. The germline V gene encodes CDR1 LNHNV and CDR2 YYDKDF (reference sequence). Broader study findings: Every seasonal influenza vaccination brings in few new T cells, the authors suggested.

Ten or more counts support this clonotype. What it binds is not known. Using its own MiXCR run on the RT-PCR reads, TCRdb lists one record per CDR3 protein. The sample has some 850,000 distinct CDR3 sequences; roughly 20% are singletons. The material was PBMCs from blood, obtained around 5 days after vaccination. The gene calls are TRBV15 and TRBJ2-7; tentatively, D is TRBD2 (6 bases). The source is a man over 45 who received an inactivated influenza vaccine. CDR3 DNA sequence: TGTGCCACCAGCAAGCAGGAGGGCCCTCGGGAGCAGTACTTC. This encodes CATSKQEGPREQYF.